This TCR beta chain was sequenced for a study of relationships among human T cell subsets. Study-wide points: Many CDR3s were shared across Th1, Th2 and regulatory subsets. Over 55% of CD8+ cytotoxic sequences were in clones over 100 reads; regulatory and Th2 had few.

This CDR3 contains 16 residues. Trimming cost V 0 bases and J 2 bases, with 14 bases left between them. Looked up from germline, CDR1 is SGHAT and CDR2 is FQNNGV. From mRNA, alpha and beta CDR3 regions were amplified using semiquantitative ARM-PCR. Exponential amplification used communal superprimers after tagged nested gene-specific primers in ARM-PCR. TCRdb recomputed calls from the multiplex PCR reads with MiXCR, one row per CDR3 protein. Among fewer than 2,500 distinct CDR3 sequences listed, under 50% were seen once. This clonotype has just a few counts. The antigen remains unidentified. V gene TRBV11-2 combines with J gene TRBJ2-7, with D perhaps TRBD2 (6 bases). The source material was activated T cells sorted from blood. Documented subset: CD45RA-RO-CD69+ activated T cells. The receptor comes from a man aged 35 to 55 in good health. Here the CDR3 DNA reads TGTGCCAGCAGCTTAGAACTAGCACGTCCAACCTACGAGCAGTACTTC. This gives the protein CASSLELARPTYEQYF.